This T cell receptor beta chain emerged from a study of T-cell memory formation after mild COVID-19. About the research overall: TCR clusters were mostly donor specific. Regarding the study as a whole: Clones contracting over day 15 to 85 were CD4/CD8 balanced, with later expanders leaning CD4+.

There are 16 residues in the CDR3. Per the germline V gene, CDR1 is LGHDT and CDR2 is YNNKEL (reference sequence). V gave up 2 bases and J gave up 1 base; unmatched junction bases: 6. With respect to this clonotype: Antigen specificity is unknown.

Amplification by 5'RACE using constant-segment primers produced TCR alpha and TCR beta cDNA libraries that carried sample barcodes and UMIs. TCRdb re-called the 5' RACE reads through MiXCR, storing one row per CDR3 protein. The data show under 350,000 distinct CDR3 sequences, about 16% seen once. The chain links TRBV3-1 to TRBJ2-3; TRBD2 aligns across 7 bases. This receptor was identified in a man between 18 and 35 years old who had mild COVID-19 (a few samples of this study predate the infection). Cell type and time point are not known. The source material was PBMCs or a T cell subset sorted from them (not recorded which). The CDR3: CASSQLERDRTDTQYF. As DNA, the CDR3 is TGTGCCAGCAGCCAACTAGAGCGGGACCGCACAGATACGCAGTATTTT.